This T cell receptor (beta chain) originates from a study of CD8 T cells in Susac syndrome. The sequenced target, TCR beta, came from blood CD8+ and CD4+ T cells. Healthy donors formed controls matched for age and sex. In contrast to the negatively isolated CD8+ and CD4+ T cells, TEMRA cells were FACS-enriched. Of note for this clonotype: Mismatch with germline at one junction end may stem from a read error.

The authors reverse transcribed about 0.5 to 1 ug RNA with random hexamers. The method of amplification for TCR beta CDR3 was immunoSEQ multiplex PCR, covering 54 Vbeta and 13 Jbeta. From the immunoSEQ multiplex PCR reads, TCRdb called clonotypes with MiXCR, one entry per CDR3 protein. The top ten hold 0.07% to 0.1% of the sample, which has 130,000 to 150,000 distinct CDR3 sequences, 94% seen once. The sequence derives from a human donor in good health. Material: CD4+ T cells from PBMCs.

In DNA, the CDR3 is TGCGCCAGCAGCTTGTTTGGGACTAGCAATTCCTACGATGAGCAGTTCTTC. Translation gives CASSLFGTSNSYDEQFF. The chain combines TRBV5-1 with TRBJ2-1; TRBD2 aligns across 9 bases. The length of the CDR3 is 17 residues. The germline V gene encodes CDR1 SGHRS and CDR2 YFSETQ. Variable domain in full (rest from reference TRBV5-1 and TRBJ2-1): KAGVTQTPRYLIKTRGQQVTLSCSPISGHRSVSWYQQTPGQGLQFLFEYFSETQRNKGNFPGRFSGRQFSNSRSEMNVSTLELGDSALYLCASSLFGTSNSYDEQFFGPGTRLTVL.